The 20 T cell receptor beta chains presented below share a single source sample, sequenced in a study of blood T cell repertoires in COVID-19. The table came from immunoSEQ multiplex PCR; TCRdb's copy has only in-frame clones and leaves some out. This sample yields about 140,000 clones, of which about 83% are seen a single time; 8% to 9% belongs to the top ten. The sample comprised peripheral blood. The source is a man aged 25-45 years with COVID-19, enrolled during active disease.

The V gene is TRBV5-1, the J gene TRBJ2-2; 10 bases fit TRBD2. The CDR3 is 17 residues long. V was clipped by 1 base and J by 8 bases; unmatched bases: 11. The V gene's germline CDR1 is SGHRS and CDR2 YFSETQ. The CDR3 bases are TGCGCCAGCAGCTTGACCTCTAGCGGGAGAAGTGGAGGGGAGCTGTTTTTT. Its protein product is CASSLTSSGRSGGELFF.

The rearrangement uses TRBV2 and TRBJ1-5, with a tentative D call TRBD1 (6 bases). The CDR3 loop spans 14 amino acids. Germline assignment: CDR1 SNHLY and CDR2 FYNNEI. Between the trimmed V and J ends, which lost 6 bases and 1 base, there was a span of 10 bases. The chain's CDR3 is CASRDSASNQPQHF. Written as DNA, the CDR3 is TGTGCCAGCAGGGACAGTGCCAGCAATCAGCCCCAGCATTTT. Combining the CDR3 with reference TRBV2 and TRBJ1-5 gives the whole variable domain EPEVTQTPSHQVTQMGQEVILRCVPISNHLYFYWYRQILGQKVEFLVSFYNNEISEKSEIFDDQFSVERPDGSNFTLKIRSTKLEDSAMYFCASRDSASNQPQHFGDGTRLSIL.

The chain combines TRBV10-2 with TRBJ1-1; D is ambiguous. Trimming took off 5 bases at V and 2 bases at J, with 9 bases between the two ends. There are 13 residues in the CDR3. Looked up from germline, CDR1 is WSHSY and CDR2 is SAAADI. CDR3 bases: TGCGCCAGCAGTAGAGGCGCAAACACTGAAGCTTTCTTT. It is translated as CASSRGANTEAFF.

The V and J genes are TRBV15 and TRBJ1-4, with TRBD1 matching 11 bases. V dropped 6 bases and J dropped 6; count of bases not matched to a gene: 6. Per germline, CDR1 LNHNV and CDR2 YYDKDF (reference sequence). This CDR3 comprises 15 residues. CDR3 bases: TGTGCCACCAGTGGAAGGACAGGGGGCGATGAAAAACTGTTTTTT. As protein: CATSGRTGGDEKLFF.

Comments on this clone: This same CDR3 is encoded by further DNA sequences in the sample. The chain links TRBV5-1 to TRBJ1-3, with unresolved D. CDR3 size: 14 residues. V was clipped by 4 bases and J by 0 bases, with 8 bases between them. Germline CDR1 reads SGHRS; CDR2 reads YFSETQ. CDR3 region: CASSHGDSGNTIYF. The CDR3 coding sequence is TGCGCCAGCAGCCACGGAGACTCTGGAAACACCATATATTTT.

This chain links TRBV11-2 with TRBJ2-2; D perhaps matches TRBD2 (6 bases). Trimming left V 5 bases short and J 1 base short, with 14 bases between. Germline V gene lookup returns CDR1 SGHAT and CDR2 FQNNGV. The CDR3 loop spans 16 amino acids. As DNA, the CDR3 is TGTGCCAGCAGCCAGGGCTGGGGAGGGAACACCGGGGAGCTGTTTTTT. It yields the protein CASSQGWGGNTGELFF.

As DNA, the CDR3 is TGTGCCTGGATGCGGTGGGGAGTAGGTGATACGCAGTATTTT. Translating it yields CAWMRWGVGDTQYF. The rearrangement joins TRBV30 to TRBJ2-3; a weak D match, TRBD2 (5 bases). This CDR3 region has 14 residues. V lost 4 bases to trimming and J lost 6 bases, with 17 bases between them. Germline V gene data show CDR1 as GTSNPN and CDR2 as SVGIG (reference sequence).

The rearrangement links TRBV18 to TRBJ2-7; 9 bases are shared with TRBD1. The CDR3 extends over 17 amino acids. The trim removed 3 bases at V and 3 bases at J, leaving 12 bases unmatched. From germline, CDR1 is KGHSH and CDR2 LQKENI. The chain's CDR3 is CASSPGQGLWGSYEQYF. In DNA form, the CDR3 reads TGTGCCAGCTCACCGGGACAGGGTCTCTGGGGGAGCTACGAGCAGTACTTC.

The rearrangement uses TRBV15 and TRBJ2-5, with TRBD2 matching 8 bases. Per germline, CDR1 LNHNV and CDR2 YYDKDF (reference sequence). Trimming took 1 base from V and 5 from J; bases not matched to a gene: 9. This CDR3 is built from 16 residues. CDR3 region: CATSRGGAGAGETQYF. The CDR3 coding sequence is TGTGCCACCAGCAGAGGGGGAGCGGGAGCTGGGGAGACCCAGTACTTC.

The V call is TRBV10-3, the J call TRBJ1-4, with TRBD1 identical over 7 bases. Losses at the gene ends were 2 bases for V and 5 bases for J; bases not matched to a gene: 2. The germline gives CDR1 ENHRY, CDR2 SYGVKD. This CDR3 contains 14 residues. The CDR3 DNA reads TGTGCCATCAGTGAGGACAGGGTGAATGAAAAACTGTTTTTT. It translates to CAISEDRVNEKLFF.

This chain joins TRBV2 and TRBJ2-7, with D unclear. Germline-derived CDR1 and CDR2 are SNHLY and FYNNEI. CDR3 length: 11 amino acids. V gave up 3 bases and J gave up 3 bases, with 3 bases separating them. The CDR3: CASSDHYEQYF. The CDR3, as DNA: TGTGCCAGCAGTGATCACTACGAGCAGTACTTC.

This sequence joins TRBV7-6 and TRBJ2-1; D not certain. Trimming removed 3 bases from V and 7 bases from J, with 7 bases in between. The CDR3 spans 12 residues. Per germline, CDR1 SGHVS and CDR2 FNYEAQ. The CDR3 nucleotides are TGTGCCAGCAGCTTGACTGGAAATGAGCAGTTCTTC. Translated, it gives CASSLTGNEQFF.

In its sample, this clone was seen once. The V and J genes are TRBV5-1 and TRBJ1-1, with TRBD1 matching 8 bases. J lost 3 bases, V lost 2 bases, and 3 bases had no gene match. The germline gives CDR1 SGHRS, CDR2 YFSETQ. CDR3 length: 14 residues. The CDR3 nucleotides read TGCGCCAGCAGCTTTCAGGGGGCTTACACTGAAGCTTTCTTT. Amino acid sequence: CASSFQGAYTEAFF.

V gene TRBV10-3 combines with J gene TRBJ1-2; D not resolved. Between the trimmed V and J ends, which lost 3 bases and 3 bases, there was a span of 8 bases. The CDR3 contains 13 residues. In germline, CDR1 is ENHRY, CDR2 SYGVKD. The CDR3 loop reads CAISDRGHYGYTF. CDR3 nucleotide sequence: TGTGCCATCAGTGACCGGGGTCACTATGGCTACACCTTC.

V is TRBV28 and J is TRBJ1-5; tentatively, D is TRBD1 (6 bases). Trimming removed 6 bases at V and 2 bases at J, with 17 bases between. CDR3 length: 16 amino acids. CDR1 and CDR2 from the germline V gene are MDHEN and SYDVKM. The CDR3 DNA reads as TGTGCCAGCAGAGAGGCCGGTTACAGGGGCAATCAGCCCCAGCATTTT. This gives the protein CASREAGYRGNQPQHF.

Details on this clone: Distinct nucleotide sequences in the sample also encode this CDR3. The chain recombines TRBV14 with TRBJ2-7, with TRBD1 matching over 8 bases. Germline V gives CDR1 SGHDN, CDR2 FVKESK. V shed 5 bases and J 0 bases; nucleotides not matched to a gene: 6. The CDR3 has 15 amino acids. The CDR3 loop reads CASSSRQGSSYEQYF. For the CDR3, the DNA is TGTGCCAGCAGCTCAAGACAGGGGAGCTCCTACGAGCAGTACTTC.

This chain uses TRBV7-2 with TRBJ1-6; possibly TRBD1 for D (5 bases). Germline CDR1 reads SGHTA; CDR2 reads FQGNSA. The length of the CDR3 is 13 residues. V was trimmed by 6 bases and J by 6 bases, leaving 9 bases between them. The CDR3 DNA follows: TGTGCCAGCAGACCAGACAGTAATTCACCCCTCCACTTT. This encodes CASRPDSNSPLHF.

This chain joins TRBV9 and TRBJ1-1, with D uncertain. This CDR3 is built from 15 residues. Germline V gene lookup returns CDR1 SGDLS and CDR2 YYNGEE. V was trimmed by 4 bases and J by 0 bases, leaving 13 bases between them. As DNA, the CDR3 is TGTGCCAGCAGCTTACTACAGCGGATGAACACTGAAGCTTTCTTT. Protein product: CASSLLQRMNTEAFF.

The V call is TRBV28, the J call TRBJ2-7; TRBD1 might be the D (6 bases). Germline V lookup: CDR1 MDHEN, CDR2 SYDVKM. V was clipped by 4 bases and J by 0 bases, with 16 bases between them. This CDR3 region has 16 residues. The CDR3 is CASSSLGGHLSYEQYF. The DNA for the CDR3 is TGTGCCAGCAGTTCCCTAGGGGGACACCTCTCCTACGAGCAGTACTTC.

The rearrangement links TRBV4-3 to TRBJ2-1; D perhaps matches TRBD2 (5 bases). The CDR3 covers 15 residues. CDR1 is LGHNA, CDR2 YSLEER, per germline. Trimming shortened V by 1 base and J by 0 bases, and 7 bases separated the two germline ends. This chain's CDR3 is CASSQGDYSYNEQFF. In DNA form, the CDR3 reads TGCGCCAGCAGCCAAGGAGACTACTCCTACAATGAGCAGTTCTTC.